This T cell receptor (beta chain) derives from a study of vaccination effects on CD4 cells after COVID-19 (dated by TCRdb to between 2021 and 2023). For context, the study as a whole: Post-vaccine samples across the study were collected a median of 72 days after the second dose, with a range of 14 to 241. In both COVID-19 convalescent patients and infection-naive vaccine recipients, the study compared SARS-CoV-2 spike-specific CD4+ TCR repertoires from before mRNA vaccination with those from after it. Altogether, around ten COVID-19 convalescent patients and a few SARS-CoV-2-naive healthy vaccine recipients made up the full study. The Oncomine TCR Beta short-read assay on an Illumina iSeq 100 was used to sequence cultures from other donors in the study.

Libraries came from the immunoSEQ multiplex PCR assay. DNA from the cultured, isolated CD4+ T cells was subjected to TCR beta CDR3 sequencing. In the paper's pipeline: Non-productive TCR sequences were discarded, and reads were trimmed to the CDR3 region, with only CDR3s of 7 or more amino acids retained. The MANAFEST web app was used to pick out antigen-specific clonotypes by comparing their expansion in peptide wells with that in reference cultures. For clones to be considered positive, expansion at FDR<0.05 versus reference and all other wells, an odds ratio above 5, and a frequency above 0.1% in two replicate wells were required. Clonotypes significantly expanded in SARS-CoV-2 spike wells and in at least one common cold coronavirus spike condition were defined as cross-reactive. Levenshtein distance calculated with the stringdist R package was used to assess CDR3 similarity, and unrooted trees were constructed with ape in R 3.6.1. TCRdb mirrors the immuneACCESS table, restricted to in-frame sequences. Some clones are absent from its copies; in checked studies, under half trace to an unresolved V gene, and the reason for the others is unknown. V and J calls plus clone size are reproduced from that table; the DNA served to infer D and trimming. The sample has approximately 28,000 clones on record, almost 75% of them singletons. The top ten constitute about 14% of the sample.

From the cysteine through the phenylalanine, the CDR3 covers 16 amino acids. Only the CDR3 region is kept as DNA, spanning 48 bases read in frame from base 1. V lost 6 bases and J lost 3 bases, and the count of bases not matched to a germline gene is 10. Sequences MNHEY (CDR1) and SMNVEV (CDR2) are obtained from the germline V gene (reference sequence). A remark on this clone: The target of this receptor is not known. No base-level quality is on record; no much larger clone is a single base apart.

The full study reports these points: Marked clonal contraction was observed in both infection-induced and vaccine-induced clones at late post-vaccination timepoints, consistent with waning T cell responses. Only a small number of convalescent patients were included, and no early post-infection timepoints were available, which limited the study. In healthy vaccine recipients, vaccine-induced clones were almost all SARS-CoV-2 mono-reactive, with only 1 of 255 being cross-reactive with common cold coronaviruses.

To identify antigen-specific CD4+ T cell clonotypes by their expansion, the ViraFEST assay first stimulated PBMC with viral peptide pools and then applied TCR sequencing. After more than 9 days of culture, CD4+ T cells were isolated with the EasySep CD4+ T cell isolation kit. Each participant received two doses of an mRNA SARS-CoV-2 vaccine, either BNT162b2 or mRNA-1273. The absence of prior SARS-CoV-2 infection in healthy vaccine recipients was confirmed by negative nucleocapsid antibodies before and after vaccination. Roughly 1.9 million PBMC per well were cultured with around 10 ug/ml peptides in IMDM containing 5% human AB serum, about 9 IU/ml IL-2 and gentamicin. Half of the culture medium was replaced with fresh IL-2-containing medium on days 3 and 7. Unless otherwise noted, each peptide stimulation condition was cultured in triplicate wells. PBMC were separated from whole blood using Ficoll-Paque Plus gradient centrifugation and were then either cryopreserved at -140C or used fresh. The overlapping peptide pools covered the spike proteins of SARS-CoV-2 and of the common cold coronaviruses HCoV-NL63, HCoV-OC43 and HCoV-229E. Genomic DNA was extracted from cultured CD4+ T cells with the QIAamp micro DNA kit.

This receptor chain uses TRBV27 and TRBJ1-1, and TRBD1 aligns with 10 junction nucleotides. The material was CD4+ T cells from PBMCs cultured with HCoV-229E spike peptides, obtained after COVID-19 vaccination. The cell subset or site label, as the study defines it: HCoV-229E spike overlapping peptide pool stimulation. The sequence was collected from a human donor who received a COVID-19 vaccine. The sequenced DNA: TGTGCCAGCAGGACAGGGGGCGCAGTAGGGTACACTGAAGCTTTCTTT. Translated, this is CASRTGGAVGYTEAFF.